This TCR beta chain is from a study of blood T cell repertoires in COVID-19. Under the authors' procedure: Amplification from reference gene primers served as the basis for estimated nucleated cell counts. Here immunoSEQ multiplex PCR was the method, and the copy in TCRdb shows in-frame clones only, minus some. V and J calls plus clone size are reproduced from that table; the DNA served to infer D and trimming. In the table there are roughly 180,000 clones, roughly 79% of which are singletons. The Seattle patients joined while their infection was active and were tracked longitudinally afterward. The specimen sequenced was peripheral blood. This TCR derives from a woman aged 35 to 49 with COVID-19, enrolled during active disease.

The CDR3 protein is CASKLGSNEQFF. For the CDR3, the DNA is TGTGCCAGTAAGCTAGGTTCTAATGAGCAGTTCTTC. The chain carries TRBV19 and TRBJ2-1; unclear D gene. The CDR3 runs to 12 residues. Trimming left V 7 bases short and J 7 bases short, with 11 bases between. The germline V gene has CDR1 LNHDA and CDR2 SQIVND (reference sequence).